The 10 T cell receptor beta chains in this list originate from one sample, sequenced in a study of cytomegalovirus exposure and HLA in healthy donors. Amplification used 60 Vbeta primers and 13 Jbeta primers. Profiling relied on immunoSEQ multiplex PCR, and the TCRdb table lists in-frame clones only, not all of them. The profile shows about 88,000 clones, roughly 71% of them singletons. Material for sequencing was PBMCs. The receptors originated from a woman aged 40-49 years in good health and CMV-seronegative.

The chain has TRBV19 and TRBJ1-2; no clear D. Germline V gene lookup returns CDR1 LNHDA and CDR2 SQIVND (reference sequence). The CDR3 sequence is 12 residues long. Between the trimmed V and J ends, which lost 3 bases and 3 bases, there was a span of 5 bases. The CDR3: CASSIRDYGYTF. The CDR3 DNA is TGTGCCAGTAGTATCCGCGACTATGGCTACACCTTC.

This chain connects TRBV18 to TRBJ2-5; 8 bases align to TRBD2. CDR1 KGHSH and CDR2 LQKENI come from the germline V gene. Trimming cost V 2 bases and J 2 bases; bases outside gene matches: 4. The CDR3 runs to 15 residues. The CDR3 loop reads CASSPGVAGQETQYF. CDR3 DNA sequence: TGTGCCAGCTCACCAGGAGTAGCGGGACAAGAGACCCAGTACTTC.

The chain combines TRBV12-5 with TRBJ1-4; tentative D call: TRBD1 (6 bases). In germline, CDR1 is LGHNT, CDR2 FRNRAP. Trimming left V 7 bases short and J 5 bases short, with 17 bases between. There are 15 residues in the CDR3. The CDR3 loop reads CASANSGAVNEKLFF. CDR3 DNA: TGTGCTAGTGCCAACTCAGGGGCGGTAAATGAAAAACTGTTTTTT.

For the CDR3, the DNA is TGTGCCAGCTCACCCGGGTACCAAGAGACCCAGTACTTC. It translates to CASSPGYQETQYF. The chain carries TRBV18 and TRBJ2-5; D unresolved. This CDR3 comprises 13 residues. V dropped 3 bases and J dropped 0 bases, with 5 bases sitting between them. CDR1 is KGHSH, CDR2 LQKENI, per germline.

The V gene is TRBV5-1, the J gene TRBJ2-1, with 10 nucleotides matching TRBD1. Unmatched junction bases numbered 3, after V lost 0 bases and J lost 6 bases. CDR3 length: 15 residues. CDR1 is SGHRS and CDR2 is YFSETQ in the germline V gene. The CDR3: CASSLGTGGINEQFF. Written as DNA, the CDR3 is TGCGCCAGCAGCTTGGGGACAGGGGGTATCAATGAGCAGTTCTTC.

This sequence joins TRBV27 and TRBJ2-7; maybe TRBD2 (5 bases). There are 14 residues in the CDR3. Trimming pared 7 bases from V and 5 bases from J, leaving 18 bases between. Germline V gives CDR1 MNHEY, CDR2 SMNVEV (reference sequence). Written as DNA, the CDR3 is TGTGCCAGCACCGTCGTCCCGGGATCCCACGAGCAGTACTTC. Translating gives CASTVVPGSHEQYF.

This clone was recorded only once. The CDR3 DNA reads TGTGCCAGCAGCCAATACACACAGGGGGCGAACACTGAAGCTTTCTTT. It specifies CASSQYTQGANTEAFF. The V call is TRBV4-2, the J call TRBJ1-1; TRBD1 matches at 9 bases. V shed 2 bases, J shed 1 base, and the junction held 5 bases outside the gene matches. CDR1 LGHNA and CDR2 YNFKEQ come from the germline V gene. The CDR3 totals 16 residues.

The chain is built from TRBV11-2 and TRBJ1-2; 7 bases line up with TRBD1. CDR3 size: 14 residues. V lost 3 bases and J lost 6; bases outside the gene matches: 7. Germline loops: CDR1 SGHAT, CDR2 FQNNGV. Here the CDR3 DNA reads TGTGCCAGCAGCTTTACTACAGGGGAACATGGCTACACCTTC. This gives the protein CASSFTTGEHGYTF. Full variable domain (remainder filled in from reference TRBV11-2 and TRBJ1-2): EAGVAQSPRYKIIEKRQSVAFWCNPISGHATLYWYQQILGQGPKLLIQFQNNGVVDDSQLPKDRFSAERLKGVDSTLKIQPAKLEDSAVYLCASSFTTGEHGYTFGSGTRLTVV.

This clone was recorded many times. This rearrangement joins TRBV5-1 to TRBJ1-4; possibly TRBD1 for D (6 bases). The CDR3 contains 15 residues. Trimming took off 0 bases at V and 5 bases at J, with 11 bases between the two ends. CDR1 and CDR2 (germline): SGHRS, YFSETQ. CDR3 loop: CASSLEGDPNEKLFF. CDR3 DNA: TGCGCCAGCAGCTTGGAGGGGGATCCGAATGAAAAACTGTTTTTT.

Concerning this clone: The sample holds other DNA sequences that translate to the same CDR3. V usage is TRBV18 and J usage is TRBJ1-1, with no clear D. CDR3 length equals 13 residues. Germline CDR1 is KGHSH and CDR2 is LQKENI. The V and J ends lost 2 bases and 1 base respectively, with 5 bases between them. CDR3 region: CASSPGQNTEAFF. CDR3 nucleotide sequence: TGTGCCAGCTCACCAGGGCAGAACACTGAAGCTTTCTTT.